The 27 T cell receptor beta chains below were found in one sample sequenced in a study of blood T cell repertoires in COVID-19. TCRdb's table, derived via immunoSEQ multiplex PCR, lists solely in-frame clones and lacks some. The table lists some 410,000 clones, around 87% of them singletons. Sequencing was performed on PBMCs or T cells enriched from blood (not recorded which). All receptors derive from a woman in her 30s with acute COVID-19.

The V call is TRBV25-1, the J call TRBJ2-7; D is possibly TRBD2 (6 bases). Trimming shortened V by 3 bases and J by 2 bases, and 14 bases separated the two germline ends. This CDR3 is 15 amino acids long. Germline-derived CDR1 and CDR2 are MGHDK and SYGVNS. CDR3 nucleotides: TGTGCCAGCAGTGACCCCGCCGGGAGCACCTACGAGCAGTACTTC. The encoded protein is CASSDPAGSTYEQYF.

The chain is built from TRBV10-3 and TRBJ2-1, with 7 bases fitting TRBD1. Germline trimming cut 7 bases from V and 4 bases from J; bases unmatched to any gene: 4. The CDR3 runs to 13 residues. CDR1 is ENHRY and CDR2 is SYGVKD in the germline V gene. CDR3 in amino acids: CAIKGGTYNEQFF. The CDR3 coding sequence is TGTGCCATCAAAGGGGGCACTTACAATGAGCAGTTCTTC.

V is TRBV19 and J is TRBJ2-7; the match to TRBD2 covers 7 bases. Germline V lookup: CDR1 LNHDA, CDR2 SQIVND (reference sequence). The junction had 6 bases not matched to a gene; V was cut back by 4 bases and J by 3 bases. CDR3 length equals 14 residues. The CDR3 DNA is TGTGCCAGTAGTAGGGACTACATGTTCTACGAGCAGTACTTC. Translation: CASSRDYMFYEQYF.

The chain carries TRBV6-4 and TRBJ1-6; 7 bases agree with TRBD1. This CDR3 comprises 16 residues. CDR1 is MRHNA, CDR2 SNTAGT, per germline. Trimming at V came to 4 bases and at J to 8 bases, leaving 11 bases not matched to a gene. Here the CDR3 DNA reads TGTGCCAGCAGTGCTACGTGGAGGGGGCAGGATTCACCCCTCCACTTT. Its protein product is CASSATWRGQDSPLHF.

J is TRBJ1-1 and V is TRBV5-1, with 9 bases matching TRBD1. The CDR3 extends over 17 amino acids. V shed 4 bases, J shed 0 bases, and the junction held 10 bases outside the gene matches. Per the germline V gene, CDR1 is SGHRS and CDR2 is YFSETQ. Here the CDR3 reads CASSHVIQGALNTEAFF. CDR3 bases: TGCGCCAGCAGCCATGTCATACAGGGGGCGTTGAACACTGAAGCTTTCTTT. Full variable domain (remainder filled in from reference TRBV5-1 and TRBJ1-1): KAGVTQTPRYLIKTRGQQVTLSCSPISGHRSVSWYQQTPGQGLQFLFEYFSETQRNKGNFPGRFSGRQFSNSRSEMNVSTLELGDSALYLCASSHVIQGALNTEAFFGQGTRLTVV.

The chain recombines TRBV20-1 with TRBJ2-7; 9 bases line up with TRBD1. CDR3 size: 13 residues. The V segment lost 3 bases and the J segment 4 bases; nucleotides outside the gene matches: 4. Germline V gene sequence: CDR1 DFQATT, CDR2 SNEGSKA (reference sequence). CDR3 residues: CSASLDRGYEQYF. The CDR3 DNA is TGCAGTGCTAGTTTGGACAGGGGTTACGAGCAGTACTTC.

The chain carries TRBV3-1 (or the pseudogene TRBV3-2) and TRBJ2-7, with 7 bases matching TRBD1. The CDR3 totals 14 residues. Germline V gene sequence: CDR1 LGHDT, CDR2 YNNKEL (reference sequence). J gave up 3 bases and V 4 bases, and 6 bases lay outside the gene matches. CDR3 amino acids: CASSRQGVHYEQYF. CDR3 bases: TGTGCCAGCAGCCGTCAGGGGGTACACTACGAGCAGTACTTC.

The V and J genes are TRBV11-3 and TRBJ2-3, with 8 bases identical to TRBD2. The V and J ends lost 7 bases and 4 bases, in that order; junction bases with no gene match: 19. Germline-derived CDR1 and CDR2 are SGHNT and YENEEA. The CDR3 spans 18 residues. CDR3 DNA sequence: TGTGCCAGCAACCGCAAGCTCAGCGGGGGCCTTAACTCAGATACGCAGTATTTT. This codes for CASNRKLSGGLNSDTQYF.

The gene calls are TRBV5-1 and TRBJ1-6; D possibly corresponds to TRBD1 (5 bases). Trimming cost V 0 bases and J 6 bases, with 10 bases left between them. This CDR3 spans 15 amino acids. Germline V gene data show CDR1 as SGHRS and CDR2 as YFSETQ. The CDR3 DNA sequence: TGCGCCAGCAGCTTGGAGCAGGGAAGTAATTCACCCCTCCACTTT. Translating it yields CASSLEQGSNSPLHF.

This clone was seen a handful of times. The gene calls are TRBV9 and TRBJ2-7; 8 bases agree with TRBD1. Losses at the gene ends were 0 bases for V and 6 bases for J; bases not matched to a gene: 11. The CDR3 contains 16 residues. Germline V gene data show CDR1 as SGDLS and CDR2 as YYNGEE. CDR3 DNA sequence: TGTGCCAGCAGCGTAGGGTTCTCAGGGGGCGTCCCCGAGCAGTACTTC. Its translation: CASSVGFSGGVPEQYF. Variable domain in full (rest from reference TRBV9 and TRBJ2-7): DSGVTQTPKHLITATGQRVTLRCSPRSGDLSVYWYQQSLDQGLQFLIQYYNGEERAKGNILERFSAQQFPDLHSELNLSSLELGDSALYFCASSVGFSGGVPEQYFGPGTRLTVT.

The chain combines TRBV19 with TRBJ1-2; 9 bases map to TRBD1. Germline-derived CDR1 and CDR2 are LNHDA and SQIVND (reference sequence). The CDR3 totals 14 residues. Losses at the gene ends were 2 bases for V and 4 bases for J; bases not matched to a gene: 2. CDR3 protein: CASSIRTGVYGYTF. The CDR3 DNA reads TGTGCCAGTAGTATAAGGACAGGGGTCTATGGCTACACCTTC.

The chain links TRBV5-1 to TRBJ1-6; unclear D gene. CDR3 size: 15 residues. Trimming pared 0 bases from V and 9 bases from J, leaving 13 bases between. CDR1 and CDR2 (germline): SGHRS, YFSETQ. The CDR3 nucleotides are TGCGCCAGCAGCTTGGCCGGGGATCTGGGTTCACCCCTCCACTTT. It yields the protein CASSLAGDLGSPLHF.

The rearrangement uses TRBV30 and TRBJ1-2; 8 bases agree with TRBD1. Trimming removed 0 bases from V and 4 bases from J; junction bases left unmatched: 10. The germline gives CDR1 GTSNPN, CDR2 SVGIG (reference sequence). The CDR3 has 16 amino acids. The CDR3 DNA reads TGTGCCTGGAGTGTAGTCCACCGGGACAGGAGCTATGGCTACACCTTC. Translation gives CAWSVVHRDRSYGYTF.

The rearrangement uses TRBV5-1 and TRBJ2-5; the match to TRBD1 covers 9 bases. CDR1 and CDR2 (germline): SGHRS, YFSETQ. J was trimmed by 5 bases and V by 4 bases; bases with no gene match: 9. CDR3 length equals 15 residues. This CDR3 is CASSTEGQGVETQYF. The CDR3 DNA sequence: TGCGCCAGCAGCACCGAGGGACAGGGTGTTGAGACCCAGTACTTC.

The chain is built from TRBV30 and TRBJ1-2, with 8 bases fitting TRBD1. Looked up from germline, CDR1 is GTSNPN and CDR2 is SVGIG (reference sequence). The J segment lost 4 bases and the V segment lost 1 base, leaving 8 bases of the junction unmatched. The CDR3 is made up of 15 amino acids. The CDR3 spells CAWSGGQGVVYGYTF. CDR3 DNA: TGTGCCTGGAGTGGAGGACAGGGAGTAGTCTATGGCTACACCTTC.

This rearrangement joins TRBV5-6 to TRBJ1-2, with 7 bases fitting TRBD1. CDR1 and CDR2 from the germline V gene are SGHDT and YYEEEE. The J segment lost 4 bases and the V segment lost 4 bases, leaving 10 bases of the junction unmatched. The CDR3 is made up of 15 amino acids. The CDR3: CASSAGTDPGYGYTF. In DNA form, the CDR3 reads TGTGCCAGCAGCGCCGGGACAGACCCCGGCTATGGCTACACCTTC.

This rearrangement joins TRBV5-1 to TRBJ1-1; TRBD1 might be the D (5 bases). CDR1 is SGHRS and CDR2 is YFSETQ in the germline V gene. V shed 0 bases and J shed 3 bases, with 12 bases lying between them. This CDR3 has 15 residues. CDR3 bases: TGCGCCAGCAGCTTGGTAGGAGGGGTGGACACTGAAGCTTTCTTT. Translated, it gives CASSLVGGVDTEAFF.

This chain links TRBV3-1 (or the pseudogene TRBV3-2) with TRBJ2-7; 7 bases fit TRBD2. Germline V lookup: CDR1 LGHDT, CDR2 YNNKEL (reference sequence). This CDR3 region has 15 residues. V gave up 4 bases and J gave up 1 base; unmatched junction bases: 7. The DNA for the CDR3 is TGTGCCAGCAGCCCGGAACTAGCGAAATCCTACGAGCAGTACTTC. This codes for CASSPELAKSYEQYF.

CDR3 in DNA: TGTGCCAGTAGTTCTAGCGGGGGGATCACAGATACGCAGTATTTT. Translating it yields CASSSSGGITDTQYF. The chain couples TRBV19 to TRBJ2-3, with 11 positions matching TRBD2. This CDR3 has 15 amino acids. The germline V gene has CDR1 LNHDA and CDR2 SQIVND (reference sequence). Trimming cost V 5 bases and J 2 bases; bases outside gene matches: 3.

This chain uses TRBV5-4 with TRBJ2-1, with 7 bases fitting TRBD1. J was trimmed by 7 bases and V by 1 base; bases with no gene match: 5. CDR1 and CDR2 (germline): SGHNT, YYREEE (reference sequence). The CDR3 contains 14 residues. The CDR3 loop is CASSLTGALNEQFF. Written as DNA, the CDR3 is TGTGCCAGCAGCTTGACAGGGGCGCTTAATGAGCAGTTCTTC.

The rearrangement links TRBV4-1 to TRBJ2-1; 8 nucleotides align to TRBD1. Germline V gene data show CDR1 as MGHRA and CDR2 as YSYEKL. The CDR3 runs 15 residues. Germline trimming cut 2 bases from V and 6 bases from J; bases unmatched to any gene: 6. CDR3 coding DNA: TGCGCCAGCAGCCAACTGGGACAGGAGGTCAATGAGCAGTTCTTC. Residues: CASSQLGQEVNEQFF.

Written as DNA, the CDR3 is TGTGCCAGCAGCGTTAACAGGGGGGCGGGAGGCTACACCTTC. Protein sequence: CASSVNRGAGGYTF. This chain connects TRBV7-8 to TRBJ1-2; 8 positions match TRBD1. The CDR3 spans 14 residues. The V gene's germline CDR1 is SGHVS and CDR2 FQNEAQ. The trim removed 5 bases at V and 8 bases at J, leaving 10 bases unmatched.

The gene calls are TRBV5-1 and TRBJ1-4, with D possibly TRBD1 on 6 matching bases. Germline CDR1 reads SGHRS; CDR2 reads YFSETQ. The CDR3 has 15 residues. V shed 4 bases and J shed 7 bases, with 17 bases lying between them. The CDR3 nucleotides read TGCGCCAGCAGCCGTGACACTCTAGGGGGTGAAAAACTGTTTTTT. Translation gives CASSRDTLGGEKLFF.

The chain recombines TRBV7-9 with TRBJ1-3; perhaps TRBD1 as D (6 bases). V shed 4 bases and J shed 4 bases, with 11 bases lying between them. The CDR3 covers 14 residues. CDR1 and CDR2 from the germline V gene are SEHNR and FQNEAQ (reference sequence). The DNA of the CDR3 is TGTGCCAGCAGCTATACAGGGATCGGAAACACCATATATTTT. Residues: CASSYTGIGNTIYF. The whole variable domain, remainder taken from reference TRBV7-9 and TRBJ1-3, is DTGVSQNPRHKITKRGQNVTFRCDPISEHNRLYWYRQTLGQGPEFLTYFQNEAQLEKSRLLSDRFSAERPKGSFSTLEIQRTEQGDSAMYLCASSYTGIGNTIYFGEGSWLTVV.

The CDR3 protein is CASSSPGQGERGGYTF. The CDR3 DNA sequence: TGTGCCAGCAGTTCTCCGGGACAGGGGGAACGGGGTGGCTACACCTTC. This chain uses TRBV28 with TRBJ1-2; 11 nucleotides align to TRBD1. V dropped 4 bases and J dropped 7; count of bases not matched to a gene: 11. Germline V gene lookup returns CDR1 MDHEN and CDR2 SYDVKM. This CDR3 has 16 residues.

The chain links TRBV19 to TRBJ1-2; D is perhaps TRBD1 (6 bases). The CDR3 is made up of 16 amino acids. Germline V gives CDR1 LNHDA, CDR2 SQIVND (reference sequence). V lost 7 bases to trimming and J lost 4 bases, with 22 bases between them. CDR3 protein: CASIDRRPADVYGYTF. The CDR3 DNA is TGTGCCAGTATCGACAGGAGACCGGCAGATGTCTATGGCTACACCTTC.

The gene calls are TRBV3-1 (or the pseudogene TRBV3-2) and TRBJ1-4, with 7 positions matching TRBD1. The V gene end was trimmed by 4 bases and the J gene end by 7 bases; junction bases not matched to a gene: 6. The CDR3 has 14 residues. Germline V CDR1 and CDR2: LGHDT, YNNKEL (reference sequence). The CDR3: CASSLTGKGEKLFF. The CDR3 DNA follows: TGTGCCAGCAGCCTGACAGGGAAGGGTGAAAAACTGTTTTTT.